The clone carrying this T cell receptor beta chain was seen at least ten times. The antigen remains undetermined. This CDR3 region has 15 residues. V shed 4 bases and J shed 0 bases, with 13 bases lying between them. Germline lookup yields CDR1 SGDLS and CDR2 YYNGEE. The data derive from a study of CD8 T cells in ankylosing spondylitis. General observations from the study: A TCR beta motif of several highly homologous variants seemed to mark ankylosing spondylitis blood. Clones tied to disease were said to be significantly enriched in matched ankylosing spondylitis synovial fluid. Prior work had noted some motif variants in reactive arthritis blood and synovial fluid.

MiXCR, run by TCRdb on the 5' RACE reads, gives a single entry per CDR3 protein. The sample has 200,000 to 250,000 distinct CDR3 sequences, about 10% seen once. The sequencing input was blood, either unsorted or a sorted T cell fraction (not recorded which). The chain carries TRBV9 and TRBJ1-1, with D hard to call. The TCR originated in a male donor with ankylosing spondylitis or in good health (not recorded which). CDR3 sequence: CASSRVQTVNTEAFF. The CDR3 nucleotides are TGTGCCAGCAGCCGGGTGCAAACAGTGAACACTGAAGCTTTCTTT.